The text below deals with one T cell receptor (beta chain). Its antigen is unidentified. This could be a read error, since a much larger clone is one nucleotide away. The CDR3 end falls 3 residues outside the read, so it is completed with the germline J gene. Both groups were predominantly of Caucasian heritage. This record comes from a study of T cell clonality in common variable immunodeficiency. The CDR3 is made up of 14 amino acids. The V gene's germline CDR1 is MNHNS and CDR2 SASEGT. Study-level points and caveats: The cause of increased CVID clonality remains unclear without subpopulation sequencing. CVID subjects shared fewer TCRbeta clones than healthy controls did. Common variable immunodeficiency TCR beta sequences reportedly had fewer deletions and N-nucleotide insertions.

Assay: immunoSEQ multiplex PCR; the TCRdb copy retains only in-frame clones and omits some. The specimen has about 35,000 clones, none found just once. The TCR sequence derives from a person between 18 and 75 years old in good health. The specimen was peripheral blood mononuclear cells. The J gene is TRBJ1-2, the V gene TRBV6-1; TRBD1 matches at 7 bases. The CDR3: CAGSEQGRTGGYTF. CDR3 DNA (partial): TGTGCCGGCAGTGAACAGGGGAGGACAGGTGGC.